This TCR beta chain was found in a study of CD8 T cells in Susac syndrome (dated by TCRdb to the late 2010s). Some background on the complete study: Repertoire sequencing was used to test whether CD8+ T cell activation and differentiation in Susac syndrome was antigen driven. The study compared CD8+ T cell repertoire clonality among about a dozen healthy donors, about 14 Susac syndrome patients and approximately 16 multiple sclerosis patients. General study outcomes and caveats: The number of individuals in the TCR sequencing and HLA analysis was acknowledged as relatively small.

Worth noting for this clonotype: Its target antigen remains unknown. The sample holds no much larger clone one base away, and base qualities are not on file.

Peripheral blood CD8+ and CD4+ T cells from healthy donors, Susac syndrome patients and multiple sclerosis patients were profiled by high-throughput TCR beta sequencing. Treatment-naive patients with stable or active relapsing-remitting disease fulfilling revised McDonald criteria were used as multiple sclerosis controls. Bulk CD8+ and CD4+ T cells were purified by magnetic negative isolation, whereas CD8+ TEMRA cells were enriched by FACS. Blood was drawn into EDTA tubes, processed within 24 hours, and PBMCs were isolated by density gradient centrifugation. PBMCs intended for TCR sequencing were frozen in liquid nitrogen and were later thawed in a 37 degrees C water bath. The sorted or isolated CD4+, CD8+ and CD8+ TEMRA cells had a purity of 90% or higher. RNA was extracted with the RNeasy kit and roughly 0.45 to 1 ug was reverse transcribed using random hexamers. The immunoSEQ multiplex PCR assay, which covers 54 Vbeta and 13 Jbeta segments, was used to amplify TCR beta CDR3 regions. Bias from PCR amplification was corrected by using a synthetic template baseline for primer optimization and for computational correction. Processing in the source paper ran as follows. Reads were annotated to V, D and J genes according to IMGT and were analyzed with immunoSEQ Analyzer, with only productive sequences retained. To calculate clonality, Shannon entropy was normalized by log2 of the number of productive unique sequences and then subtracted from one. Public and private clones were assessed among the 100 most prevalent clones of each patient and control. Susac-specific clones were defined as absent from healthy and MS cohorts, over a thousand published viral clones and other ImmuneACCESS disease sequences. TCRdb passed the public sequencing reads through fastp at Q25 and MiXCR, retaining productive beta sequences. CDR3 protein sequences are deduplicated, and each keeps its most common genes and DNA. The V and J calls and clone size come from TCRdb's table, not from the authors' own analysis. In all, the sample holds about 280,000 distinct CDR3 sequences, and 85% of those were seen once. Jointly, the top ten make up over 0.09% of the sample.

V sheds 4 bases and J sheds 0 bases, leaving 16 bases between their ends. The germline V gene yields SQVTM for CDR1 and ANQGSEA for CDR2. Its CDR3 holds 16 amino acids, cysteine through phenylalanine. Just the 48-base CDR3 DNA is kept, in frame starting at base 1. The chain links TRBV29-1 with TRBJ2-1; perhaps TRBD1 is the D gene, with 6 bases matching. Material for sequencing was CD8+ T cells from PBMCs. The clonotype originates from a human donor with multiple sclerosis. The CDR3 amino acid sequence is: CSVVGHRESSYNEQFF. The DNA reads as follows: TGCAGCGTTGTGGGGCACAGGGAGAGCTCCTACAATGAGCAGTTCTTC.